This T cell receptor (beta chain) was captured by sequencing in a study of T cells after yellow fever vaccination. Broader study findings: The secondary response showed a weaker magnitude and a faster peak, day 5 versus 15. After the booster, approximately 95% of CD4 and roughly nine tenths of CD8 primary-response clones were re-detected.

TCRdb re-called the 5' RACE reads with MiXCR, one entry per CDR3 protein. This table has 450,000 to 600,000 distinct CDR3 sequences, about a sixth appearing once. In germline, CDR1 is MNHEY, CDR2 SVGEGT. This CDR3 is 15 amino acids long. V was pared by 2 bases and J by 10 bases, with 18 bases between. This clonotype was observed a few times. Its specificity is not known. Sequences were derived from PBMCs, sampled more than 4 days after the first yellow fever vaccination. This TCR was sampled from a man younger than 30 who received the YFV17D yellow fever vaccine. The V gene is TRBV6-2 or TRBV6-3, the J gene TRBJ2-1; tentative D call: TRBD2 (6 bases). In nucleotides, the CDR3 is TGTGCCAGCAGTTACGGCGGGGTCCGCCCCAGGGAGCAGTTCTTC. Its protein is CASSYGGVRPREQFF.